The 18 T cell receptor beta chains presented below share a single source sample, sequenced in a study of neoadjuvant anti-PD-1 for oral cavity cancer. Time point of the sample: after neoadjuvant nivolumab, at surgical resection. TCRdb's table, derived via immunoSEQ multiplex PCR, lists solely in-frame clones and lacks some. The sample comprises 9,500 to 15,000 clones, 71% of which are singletons, and under 3% rests with the top ten. The specimen comprised PBMCs, sampled after nivolumab (anti-PD-1) treatment. The receptors here all came from a person between 40 and 85 years old with oral cavity squamous cell carcinoma.

V is TRBV30 and J is TRBJ1-6, with no clear D. The CDR3 length is 13 residues. CDR1 GTSNPN and CDR2 SVGIG come from the germline V gene (reference sequence). The V end lost 5 bases, the J end lost 0 bases, and 5 bases lay between the germline ends. CDR3 sequence reads: CAWGSSYNSPLHF. Written as DNA, the CDR3 is TGTGCCTGGGGAAGCTCCTATAATTCACCCCTCCACTTT. Filled out from reference TRBV30 and TRBJ1-6, the complete variable domain reads SQTIHQWPATLVQPVGSPLSLECTVEGTSNPNLYWYRQAAGRGLQLLFYSVGIGQISSEVPQNLSASRPQDRQFILSSKKLLLSDSGFYLCAWGSSYNSPLHFGNGTRLTVT.

This rearrangement joins TRBV5-5 to TRBJ1-6, with TRBD1 matching 7 bases. The CDR3 is made up of 18 amino acids. Germline CDR1 and CDR2: SGHKS and YYEKEE (reference sequence). V was clipped by 5 bases and J by 3 bases; unmatched bases: 14. Written as DNA, the CDR3 is TGTGCCAGCAGGGAGGGACAGAGGTCGGCGATCTATAATTCACCCCTCCACTTT. Protein product: CASREGQRSAIYNSPLHF.

This chain links TRBV5-4 with TRBJ2-3, with D possibly matching TRBD1 (5 bases). CDR3 size: 13 residues. Trimming took 3 bases from V and 4 from J, leaving 9 bases between them. The germline gives CDR1 SGHNT, CDR2 YYREEE (reference sequence). The CDR3, as DNA: TGTGCCAGCAGCTCGCAAGGGGCAGATACGCAGTATTTT. Translating it yields CASSSQGADTQYF.

The V call is TRBV5-1, the J call TRBJ1-1; a possible D gene is TRBD1 (5 bases). This CDR3 has 16 residues. V lost 4 bases to trimming and J lost 2 bases, with 18 bases between them. Germline loops: CDR1 SGHRS, CDR2 YFSETQ. CDR3: CASSQRGSGVNTEAFF. Written as DNA, the CDR3 is TGCGCCAGCAGCCAGAGGGGTAGCGGCGTCAACACTGAAGCTTTCTTT.

The chain uses TRBV5-1 and TRBJ2-7; D might be TRBD1 (7 bases). Germline V gene sequence: CDR1 SGHRS, CDR2 YFSETQ. CDR3 size: 14 residues. V dropped 4 bases and J dropped 0 bases, with 11 bases sitting between them. The CDR3 DNA reads TGCGCCAGCAGCCCGGGGGACAGCTCCTACGAGCAGTACTTC. Translated, it gives CASSPGDSSYEQYF.

The chain carries TRBV6-1 and TRBJ1-1, with a tentative D call TRBD1 (6 bases). Germline V gives CDR1 MNHNS, CDR2 SASEGT. This CDR3 spans 13 amino acids. V shed 3 bases and J shed 6 bases, with 11 bases lying between them. DNA of the CDR3: TGTGCCAGCAGTGACAGGGGCCGAGCTGAAGCTTTCTTT. This codes for CASSDRGRAEAFF.

The chain is built from TRBV5-1 and TRBJ2-7; 8 bases fit TRBD1. Germline V CDR1 and CDR2: SGHRS, YFSETQ. With V trimmed by 4 bases and J by 3 bases, 6 bases remained unmatched. The CDR3 spans 14 residues. In DNA, the CDR3 is TGCGCCAGCAGCCCGAGGGACAGGAGCTACGAGCAGTACTTC. Its protein is CASSPRDRSYEQYF.

This clone was seen only once. V is TRBV25-1 and J is TRBJ2-3; a possible D gene is TRBD1 (6 bases). The CDR3 length is 15 residues. V shed 5 bases and J shed 0 bases, with 12 bases lying between them. Germline V gene lookup returns CDR1 MGHDK and CDR2 SYGVNS. The CDR3 coding sequence is TGTGCCAGCAGTCGCGGACAGCCTAGCACAGATACGCAGTATTTT. Translation gives CASSRGQPSTDTQYF.

This rearrangement joins TRBV4-2 to TRBJ2-7; 8 bases are shared with TRBD1. Germline CDR1 is LGHNA and CDR2 is YNFKEQ. Trimming at V came to 0 bases and at J to 4 bases, leaving 5 bases not matched to a gene. This CDR3 is built from 15 residues. The CDR3 nucleotides are TGTGCCAGCAGCCAAGATGAAACAGGGGGGTACGAGCAGTACTTC. Amino acids: CASSQDETGGYEQYF.

V gene TRBV19 combines with J gene TRBJ1-5; TRBD1 is a possible D gene (5 bases). Per the germline V gene, CDR1 is LNHDA and CDR2 is SQIVND (reference sequence). V gave up 6 bases and J gave up 2 bases, with 5 bases separating them. This CDR3 contains 12 residues. As DNA, the CDR3 is TGTGCCAGTAGAGGGGGCAATCAGCCCCAGCATTTT. As protein: CASRGGNQPQHF.

The chain is built from TRBV7-9 and TRBJ2-1; 13 positions agree with TRBD2. V lost 10 bases to trimming and J lost 6 bases; unmatched junction nucleotides: 6. There are 14 residues in the CDR3. CDR1 and CDR2 from the germline V gene are SEHNR and FQNEAQ (reference sequence). This chain's CDR3 is CATGRTSGSNEQFF. DNA of the CDR3: TGTGCCACCGGGAGGACTAGCGGGAGCAATGAGCAGTTCTTC.

This clone was seen more than once but under ten times. The chain has TRBV5-6 and TRBJ2-1; 8 bases align to TRBD2. CDR3 length equals 17 residues. The V and J ends lost 0 bases and 4 bases, in that order; junction bases with no gene match: 9. Looked up from germline, CDR1 is SGHDT and CDR2 is YYEEEE. The CDR3 protein is CASSLVQAGEAYNEQFF. The DNA of the CDR3 is TGTGCCAGCAGCTTGGTCCAAGCGGGGGAAGCGTACAATGAGCAGTTCTTC.

J is TRBJ2-1 and V is TRBV19, with D maybe TRBD2 (5 bases). V was trimmed by 7 bases and J by 7 bases, leaving 29 bases between them. The CDR3 extends over 18 amino acids. The germline gives CDR1 LNHDA, CDR2 SQIVND (reference sequence). The CDR3 DNA is TGTGCCAGTAATCCTCTTGCTAGCACTATCCCTGGGGTGAATGAGCAGTTCTTC. It translates to CASNPLASTIPGVNEQFF. Together with reference TRBV19 and TRBJ2-1, the CDR3 gives the full variable domain: DGGITQSPKYLFRKEGQNVTLSCEQNLNHDAMYWYRQDPGQGLRLIYYSQIVNDFQKGDIAEGYSVSREKKESFPLTVTSAQKNPTAFYLCASNPLASTIPGVNEQFFGPGTRLTVL.

The chain is built from TRBV9 and TRBJ2-3, with TRBD2 as a possible D gene (5 bases). Trimming shortened V by 1 base and J by 5 bases, and 11 bases separated the two germline ends. Germline CDR1 and CDR2: SGDLS and YYNGEE. The CDR3 has 14 residues. The CDR3 nucleotides are TGTGCCAGCAGCGTAAAACCGAGCGGAGATACGCAGTATTTT. Its translation: CASSVKPSGDTQYF.

The chain employs TRBV5-1 and TRBJ2-1; D might be TRBD2 (6 bases). V gave up 0 bases and J gave up 9 bases, with 13 bases separating them. This CDR3 spans 14 amino acids. Germline CDR1 reads SGHRS; CDR2 reads YFSETQ. CDR3 in amino acids: CASSLGLEGSEQFF. The CDR3 nucleotides are TGCGCCAGCAGCTTGGGACTAGAGGGATCTGAGCAGTTCTTC.

The rearrangement links TRBV29-1 to TRBJ1-1, with TRBD1 as a possible D gene (5 bases). Deletions cut 0 bases from V and 6 bases from J, with 11 bases between. CDR3 length: 13 residues. Germline lookup yields CDR1 SQVTM and CDR2 ANQGSEA. The CDR3 bases are TGCAGCGTTGAAGACCCCAGGGTGCCTGAAGCTTTCTTT. It specifies CSVEDPRVPEAFF.

The CDR3 DNA follows: TGCGCCAGCAGCCAAATGCCGGGCTCTGGGGCCAACGTCCTGACTTTC. Its protein is CASSQMPGSGANVLTF. The chain couples TRBV5-1 to TRBJ2-6; no clear D gene. The germline gives CDR1 SGHRS, CDR2 YFSETQ. The V end lost 4 bases, the J end lost 0 bases, and 11 bases lay between the germline ends. CDR3 size: 16 residues.

The V gene is TRBV25-1, the J gene TRBJ1-4, with 12 bases that match TRBD1. This CDR3 contains 15 residues. CDR1 is MGHDK and CDR2 is SYGVNS in the germline V gene. Unmatched junction bases numbered 8, after V lost 7 bases and J lost 8 bases. The CDR3 nucleotides are TGTGCCAGCACTAGTTCTGGGACAGGGGGCGAAAAACTGTTTTTT. Amino acid sequence: CASTSSGTGGEKLFF.